Listed below are T cell receptor beta chains from one sample, sequenced in a study of blood T cell repertoires in COVID-19. Here immunoSEQ multiplex PCR was the method, and the copy in TCRdb shows in-frame clones only, minus some. This table holds 120,000 to 150,000 clones, more than 75% found once. Sequencing used peripheral blood. These receptors were taken from a man in his sixties with active or convalescent COVID-19. CDR3s include the opening cysteine and the closing phenylalanine or tryptophan.

V gene	CDR3 protein
TRBV24-1	CATSDSGRDETQYF
TRBV18	CASSPLAGGPSLAKNIQYF
TRBV5-1	CASSSAGDYGYTF
TRBV5-1	CASSLPRASGAYEQYF
TRBV19	CASSIVGGRAGNEQFF
TRBV6-6	CASREQTEAFF
TRBV5-1	CASSLAFVRPSGTAYYEQYF
TRBV5-4	CASSLLAGGYEQFF
TRBV7-9	CASSGSQETQYF
TRBV18	CASSEQLTNTGELFF
TRBV4-1	CASSSRLAGADTQYF
TRBV7-8	CASSLGGNYGYTF
TRBV18	CASSPVVVGTSGRQGTGELFF
TRBV10-3	CAIRATSGRARGEQYF
TRBV29-1	CSVVSGGLGNEQFF
TRBV28	CASRGGDSPLHF
TRBV10-1	CASRAGQSANYGYTF
TRBV28	CASSPSVNRGHQETQYF
TRBV28	CASSWRGKTQYF
TRBV7-2	CASSLDVSGGEQYF
TRBV14	CASSQGVHGYGYTF
TRBV7-2	CASSFGLLNYGYTF
TRBV27	CASRTSGTNEQFF
TRBV6-6	CASSYSIGGFSYEQYF
TRBV18	CASSRNNIPGGNEKLFF
TRBV5-6	CASRGTGGGGGYTF
TRBV29-1	CSVGGWSGGRATDTQYF
TRBV6-5	CASSPDRDRQYF
TRBV5-1	CASSPGGLTDTQYF
TRBV7-3	CASSSGQVPDTQYF
TRBV30	CAWREPSWGLYEQYF
TRBV4-3	CASSQDVAGDFGNQPQHF
TRBV5-4	CASGGGGRPNEQFF
TRBV19	CASSMIRGQSEAFF
TRBV27	CASSRTRQSASANEKLFF
TRBV11-2	CASSHSGANSYEQYF
TRBV5-5	CASSLPGVVYEQYF
TRBV9	CASSVGGQNTEAFF
TRBV28	CASSSLGGTDTQYF
TRBV5-6	CASSLGQLNEKLFF
TRBV4-1	CASSLSGAGTNEKLFF
TRBV7-3	CASSLTAGTTDTQYF
TRBV19	CASSIRGNGAIEAFF